This TCR beta chain was captured in a study of shared clonotypes between healthy human individuals. Background on the study: Used for every donor were three CD4 naive, three CD4 memory, two CD8 naive and one CD8 memory plate. Whole-study results and caveats: Roughly 5.3% of naive CD4 clonotypes were common to a few donors.

As for this clone: Its antigen is still unknown.

Profiling relied on immunoSEQ multiplex PCR, and the TCRdb table lists in-frame clones only, not all of them. The sample gives 800,000 or so clones, 90% to 97% of which show up once; less than 0.25% is in the top ten. Naive CD8 cells were CD45RO-negative, positively selected for CCR7, excluding terminally differentiated effector memory CD45RA+ cells. The sequencing sample was made of naive CD8+ T cells sorted from blood. The sequence was collected from a man younger than 40 in good health.

The CDR3 here is CASSFGTSSQYF. For the CDR3, the DNA is TGTGCCAGCAGTTTCGGGACTAGCTCGCAGTATTTT. This chain connects TRBV27 to TRBJ2-3; 9 nucleotides agree with TRBD2. The CDR3 sequence is 12 residues long. Germline V lookup: CDR1 MNHEY, CDR2 SMNVEV (reference sequence). After removal of 3 bases from V and 10 bases from J, the junction contained 2 bases not matched to a gene.